What follows are 24 T cell receptor beta chains derived from one specimen sequenced in a study of CD8+ T cells in alopecia areata. Following RNA extraction, reverse transcription yielded cDNA that acted as the sequencing template. Profiling relied on immunoSEQ multiplex PCR, and the TCRdb table lists in-frame clones only, not all of them. The sample yields some 110,000 clones, without any singletons. The source material was lesional skin. The origin of the receptors is a C3H/HeJ mouse with alopecia areata. This mouse strain has H2-k as its MHC haplotype.

This clone has only a few counts. Gene names are the mouse ones. The read finishes 4 residues shy of the CDR3 end, and the germline J gene is used to complete it. The chain links TRBV16 to TRBJ2-5, with D maybe TRBD2 (5 bases). Germline-derived CDR1 and CDR2 are SGHSA and FRNQAP. Between the trimmed V and J ends, which lost 0 bases and 2 bases, there was a span of 9 bases. The CDR3 length is 15 residues. The part of the CDR3 DNA that was read is TGTGCAAGCAGCTTAGATTGGGGTGGCCAAGAC. This codes for CASSLDWGGQD. The whole CDR3 protein reads CASSLDWGGQDTQYF.

This clone was seen a few times. DNA and listed protein disagree at residue 13, so the protein shown here was translated from the DNA. The germline and genes are mouse ones. Sequencing ends 3 residues short of the CDR3 end; the germline J gene provides the rest. The rearrangement joins TRBV13-2 to TRBJ1-3; TRBD1 aligns across 9 bases. The germline CDR1 and CDR2 sequences are NNHNN and SYGAGS (reference sequence). CDR3 length: 16 amino acids. The junction had 8 bases not matched to a gene; V was cut back by 3 bases and J by 4 bases. The sequenced CDR3 bases are TGTGCCAGCGGTGGTGAACAGGGGGCGGGAGGAAATACG. Residues: CASGGEQGAGGNT. The CDR3 reads in full as CASGGEQGAGGNTLYF.

This clone was counted only a few times. Any gene name here is a mouse gene name. The read ends 4 residues early relative to the CDR3; the germline J gene fills the gap. The chain links TRBV19 to TRBJ1-4, with 10 bases identical to TRBD1. This CDR3 region has 15 residues. Germline CDR1 is FNHDT and CDR2 is SITEND (reference sequence). V was clipped by 3 bases and J by 4 bases; unmatched bases: 3. Incomplete CDR3 DNA: TGTGCCAGCAGTAACCGGGACAGGGGCAACGAA. Protein: CASSNRDRGNE. The complete CDR3 reads CASSNRDRGNERLFF.

Comment on this clone: The gene names here belong to mouse. The read falls 4 residues short of the CDR3 end, and the missing part is taken from the germline J gene. This sequence joins TRBV1 and TRBJ2-7, with 9 bases fitting TRBD1. The CDR3 length is 16 residues. V gave up 0 bases and J gave up 1 base; unmatched junction bases: 4. Germline V CDR1 and CDR2: NSQYPW, LRSPGD (reference sequence). The CDR3 bases that were read are TGCACCTGCAGTGCAGATCTCGGGACAGGGTCCTAT. Its translation: CTCSADLGTGSY. The entire CDR3 reads CTCSADLGTGSYEQYF.

This clone was picked up a small number of times. Gene names are mouse gene names. The DNA read from the CDR3 is TGTGCCAGCGCCCCAGGGTTTAACCAAGAC. This encodes CASAPGFNQD. The whole CDR3 sequence is CASAPGFNQDTQYF. The chain employs TRBV13-2 and TRBJ2-5; possibly TRBD1 for D (5 bases). The CDR3 end is not reached by the read, which stops 4 residues before it; the germline J gene fills it in. The germline gives CDR1 NNHNN, CDR2 SYGAGS (reference sequence). V was shortened by 6 bases and J by 0 bases, with 11 bases between the two germline ends. CDR3 length: 14 amino acids.

This clone was recorded many times. At residue 11, TCRdb's protein is not the same as the translated DNA, so the protein here was read from the DNA. Mouse germline and gene names are used. The missing CDR3 end, 3 residues past where the read stops, is filled in from the germline J gene. The chain combines TRBV13-3 with TRBJ1-3, with TRBD1 matching 7 bases. Germline V CDR1 and CDR2: NNHDY, SYVADS. The CDR3 runs 14 residues. V was clipped by 6 bases and J by 0 bases; unmatched bases: 3. CDR3 DNA (partial): TGTGCCAGCACCAGGGGGGATTCTGGAAATACG. Residues: CASTRGDSGNT. The CDR3 in full is CASTRGDSGNTLYF.

In its sample, this clone was seen a few times. Gene names refer to mouse genes. The DNA ends 4 residues before the CDR3 does, and the rest of the CDR3 is filled in from the germline J gene. The rearrangement uses TRBV17 and TRBJ2-5, with 10 bases identical to TRBD2. V lost 3 bases, J lost 2 bases, and 2 bases stayed unmatched. Germline V gene sequence: CDR1 MNHDT, CDR2 YYDKIL. The CDR3 has 15 residues. CDR3 region: CASSRTGGSQDTQYF. The DNA read from the CDR3 is TGTGCTAGCAGTAGGACTGGGGGGAGCCAAGAC.

Worth noting for this clone: All gene names here are mouse names. From the germline J gene comes the end of the CDR3, since the read stops 4 residues before it. This chain links TRBV13-3 with TRBJ1-4; 7 bases match TRBD1. J lost 3 bases, V lost 5 bases, and 7 bases had no gene match. The germline CDR1 and CDR2 sequences are NNHDY and SYVADS. The CDR3 covers 15 residues. The sequenced part of the CDR3 DNA is TGTGCCAGCAGCCTCCGGGACAGCCCCAACGAA. Translating gives CASSLRDSPNE. The whole CDR3 protein reads CASSLRDSPNERLFF.

This clone occurred a few times. The gene names here belong to mouse. The observed sequence ends 4 residues before the CDR3 terminus, with the missing tail filled in from the germline J gene. V usage is TRBV1 and J usage is TRBJ2-4; 11 bases are a match to TRBD1. The germline CDR1 and CDR2 sequences are NSQYPW and LRSPGD (reference sequence). Unmatched junction bases numbered 7, after V lost 3 bases and J lost 2 bases. The CDR3 is made up of 17 amino acids. The CDR3: CTCSAPDRGRFQNTLYF. The covered CDR3 bases are TGCACCTGCAGTGCCCCGGACAGGGGGCGGTTTCAAAAC.

A remark on this clone: Gene names refer to mouse genes. Read coverage stops 4 residues before the CDR3 terminus; the germline J gene supplies the remainder. V gene TRBV13-3 combines with J gene TRBJ2-2, with a weak D call TRBD1 (8 bases). The CDR3 has 15 residues. CDR1 and CDR2 (germline): NNHDY, SYVADS. V was clipped by 6 bases and J by 0 bases, with 12 bases between them. Incomplete CDR3 DNA: TGTGCCAGCATCACAGGGGGGCCAAACACCGGG. Translated, it gives CASITGGPNTG. The complete CDR3 protein is CASITGGPNTGQLYF.

Of note for this clone: Gene names and germline refer to mouse. The DNA ends 4 residues before the CDR3 does, and the rest of the CDR3 is filled in from the germline J gene. This rearrangement joins TRBV5 to TRBJ1-1; a weak D match, TRBD1 (5 bases). The V end was cut by 0 bases, the J end by 4 bases, with 6 bases between. Germline V lookup: CDR1 LGHNA, CDR2 YNLKQL (reference sequence). The CDR3 is 13 residues long. Incomplete CDR3 DNA: TGTGCCAGCAGCCAAGACAGGGTCACA. Translating gives CASSQDRVT. The full-length CDR3 reads as CASSQDRVTEVFF.

In this sample, this clone turned up a few times. Gene and germline names: mouse. The CDR3 region is CASSLDRTEVFF. CDR3 DNA (partial): TGTGCCAGCAGTTTAGACAGAACA. This chain links TRBV19 with TRBJ1-1; D might be TRBD1 (5 bases). The read is 4 residues too short to cover the CDR3 end, so that end is filled in from the germline J gene. Germline lookup yields CDR1 FNHDT and CDR2 SITEND (reference sequence). The CDR3 runs 12 residues.

A remark on this clone: TCRdb gives a protein that differs at residue 9 from what the DNA encodes, so the protein here is translated from the DNA. The listed genes are named as in mouse. The read ends 3 residues before the CDR3 terminus; that terminus is restored from the germline J gene. The V call is TRBV1, the J call TRBJ1-3; D not certain. The CDR3 is 12 residues long. In germline, CDR1 is NSQYPW, CDR2 LRSPGD (reference sequence). V lost 6 bases and J 2 bases, leaving 5 bases between the germline ends. CDR3 residues: CTCSRAGNTLYF. The CDR3 DNA, read in part, is TGCACCTGCAGCAGAGCTGGAAATACG.

This clone has more than one count but fewer than ten. All gene names here are mouse names. The read ends 4 residues shy of where the CDR3 ends; the end is completed using the germline J gene. This chain joins TRBV13-3 and TRBJ2-5, with a tentative D call TRBD1 (5 bases). The germline gives CDR1 NNHDY, CDR2 SYVADS. The CDR3 extends over 11 amino acids. The CDR3 loop reads CASSRVDTQYF. Partial CDR3 DNA: TGTGCCAGCAGCAGGGTAGAC.

This clone was seen a few times. The gene names given are mouse names. CDR3 DNA, as far as it was read: TGTGCCAGCAGTATAGACGCAGGGGCAGTGGGAGAC. Encoded protein: CASSIDAGAVGD. The entire CDR3 sequence reads CASSIDAGAVGDTQYF. This sequence joins TRBV19 and TRBJ2-5; a weak D match, TRBD1 (6 bases). The DNA ends 4 residues before the CDR3 does, and the rest of the CDR3 is filled in from the germline J gene. The CDR3 has 16 amino acids. Germline CDR1 reads FNHDT; CDR2 reads SITEND (reference sequence).

This clone has ten or more counts. Mouse gene names and germline throughout. The CDR3 sequence: CASKQGARTEVFF. The CDR3 DNA, read in part, is TGTGCCAGCAAACAGGGGGCGCGCACA. The V call is TRBV13-3, the J call TRBJ1-1; 9 nucleotides align to TRBD1. The CDR3 is cut off 4 residues early in the read; its end comes from the germline J gene. J was trimmed by 4 bases and V by 6 bases; bases with no gene match: 4. Germline V gene sequence: CDR1 NNHDY, CDR2 SYVADS. The CDR3 runs to 13 residues.

This clone was observed a handful of times. The germline and genes are mouse ones. The missing CDR3 end, 4 residues past where the read stops, is filled in from the germline J gene. The V call is TRBV1, the J call TRBJ1-2, with D unresolved. There are 15 residues in the CDR3. V shed 0 bases and J shed 4 bases, with 12 bases lying between them. Germline loops: CDR1 NSQYPW, CDR2 LRSPGD (reference sequence). The CDR3 DNA, read in part, is TGCACCTGCAGTGCAGATCGGAAAACAGCCTCC. Protein: CTCSADRKTAS. The full CDR3 protein is CTCSADRKTASDYTF.

On this clone: The genes and germline here are from mouse. The CDR3 bases that were read are TGTGCCAGCAGTGATGGGGGACAGGGGGGATAT. Residues: CASSDGGQGGY. The CDR3 as a whole reads CASSDGGQGGYEQYF. This chain links TRBV13-3 with TRBJ2-7; 11 nucleotides agree with TRBD1. The read terminates 4 residues before the CDR3 end, so the remaining end is supplied by the germline J gene. The CDR3 runs 15 residues. CDR1 and CDR2 (germline): NNHDY, SYVADS.

As for this clone: The germline and genes are mouse ones. The CDR3 end lies 4 residues beyond the end of the read and is filled in from the germline J gene. The chain couples TRBV3 to TRBJ2-1; 12 bases are a match to TRBD2. Germline trimming cut 5 bases from V and 5 bases from J; bases unmatched to any gene: 7. The germline gives CDR1 SNHLY, CDR2 FYNGKV (reference sequence). This CDR3 has 16 residues. CDR3 in amino acids: CASSPPGLGGDAEQFF. CDR3 DNA (partial): TGTGCCAGCAGCCCACCGGGACTGGGGGGAGATGCT.

A note on this clone: The gene names here belong to mouse. The sequence runs out 4 residues before the end of the CDR3; the remainder is reconstructed from the germline J gene. The rearrangement links TRBV5 to TRBJ1-4, with 7 bases that match TRBD1. Germline trimming cut 4 bases from V and 3 bases from J; bases unmatched to any gene: 8. The V gene's germline CDR1 is LGHNA and CDR2 YNLKQL (reference sequence). The CDR3 extends over 16 amino acids. The CDR3 loop is CASSPRGGGANERLFF. The part of the CDR3 DNA that was read is TGTGCCAGCAGCCCTCGGGGAGGGGGCGCCAACGAA.

A word on this clone: At one end the junction does not follow the germline gene, possibly because of a read error. Germline and genes here are mouse. The CDR3 bases that were read are TGTGCCAGCACCCCGGGACAGGGGAACCCA. Amino acids: CASTPGQGNP. In full, the CDR3 reads CASTPGQGNPEVFF. This chain links TRBV13-3 with TRBJ1-1; 10 bases line up with TRBD1. Coverage ceases 4 residues before the CDR3 finishes, and the germline J gene fills in the end. Germline V gives CDR1 NNHDY, CDR2 SYVADS. CDR3 length: 14 amino acids.

In its sample, this clone was seen many times. Any gene name here is a mouse gene name. The sequence runs out 4 residues before the end of the CDR3; the remainder is reconstructed from the germline J gene. The V and J genes are TRBV13-3 and TRBJ2-3, with TRBD1 as a possible D gene (6 bases). The CDR3 has 16 amino acids. Deletions cut 2 bases from V and 0 bases from J, with 13 bases between. Germline CDR1 NNHDY, CDR2 SYVADS. This chain's CDR3 is CASSEARGPSAETLYF. The part of the CDR3 DNA that was read is TGTGCCAGCAGTGAGGCCAGGGGTCCTAGTGCAGAA.

In regard to this clone: Genes and germline come from the mouse. The CDR3 end lies 4 residues beyond the end of the read and is filled in from the germline J gene. The rearrangement uses TRBV19 and TRBJ2-3; 7 nucleotides agree with TRBD2. CDR3 length: 14 residues. V lost 4 bases and J lost 1; bases outside the gene matches: 3. CDR1 is FNHDT and CDR2 is SITEND in the germline V gene (reference sequence). CDR3 DNA, as far as it was read: TGTGCCAGCAGTTTCGGACTGGGTGCAGAA. Protein: CASSFGLGAE. The whole CDR3 protein is CASSFGLGAETLYF.

This clone has more than one count but fewer than ten. Gene labels here are mouse ones. The read gets to within 4 residues of the CDR3 end, and the germline J gene fills in the rest. V gene TRBV14 combines with J gene TRBJ2-7, with D possibly TRBD1 on 6 matching bases. The germline CDR1 and CDR2 sequences are SGHDT and FRDEAV. The CDR3 loop spans 14 amino acids. V lost 1 base, J lost 0 bases, and 8 bases lay in between. The sequenced CDR3 bases are TGTGCCAGCAGTTTCGGGGACATCTCCTAT. Translating it yields CASSFGDISY. From start to end, the CDR3 is CASSFGDISYEQYF. Combining the CDR3 with reference TRBV14 and TRBJ2-7 gives the whole variable domain EAGVTQSPRYAVLQEGQAVSFWCDPISGHDTLYWYQQPRDQGPQLLVYFRDEAVIDNSQLPSDRFSAVRPKGTNSTLKIQSAKQGDTATYLCASSFGDISYEQYFGPGTRLTVL.